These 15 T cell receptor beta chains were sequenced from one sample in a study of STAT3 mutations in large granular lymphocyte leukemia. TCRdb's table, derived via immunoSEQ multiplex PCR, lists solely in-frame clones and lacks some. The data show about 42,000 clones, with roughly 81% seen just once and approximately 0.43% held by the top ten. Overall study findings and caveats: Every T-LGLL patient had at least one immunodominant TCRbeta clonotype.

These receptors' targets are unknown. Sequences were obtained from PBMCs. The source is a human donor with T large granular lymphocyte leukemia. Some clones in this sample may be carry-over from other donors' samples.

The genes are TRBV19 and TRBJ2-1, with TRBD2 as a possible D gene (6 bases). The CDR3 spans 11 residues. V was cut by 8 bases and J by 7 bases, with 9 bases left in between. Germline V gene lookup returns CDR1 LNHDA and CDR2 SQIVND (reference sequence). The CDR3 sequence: CASGRGNEQFF. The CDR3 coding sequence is TGTGCCAGTGGACGGGGGAATGAGCAGTTCTTC.

CDR3 sequence: CASSLDSPRTYNSPLHF. CDR3 nucleotides: TGTGCCAGCAGCTTGGATAGCCCTCGGACCTATAATTCACCCCTCCACTTT. The genes are TRBV5-4 and TRBJ1-6; no clear D gene. The V and J ends lost 0 bases and 2 bases respectively, with 12 bases between them. The CDR3 extends over 17 amino acids. CDR1 is SGHNT, CDR2 YYREEE, per germline (reference sequence).

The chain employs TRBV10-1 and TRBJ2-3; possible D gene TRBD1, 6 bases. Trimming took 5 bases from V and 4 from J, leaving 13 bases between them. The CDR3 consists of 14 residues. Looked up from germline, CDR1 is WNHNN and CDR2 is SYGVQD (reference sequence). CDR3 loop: CASSTGTSPDTQYF. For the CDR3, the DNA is TGCGCCAGCAGTACCGGGACAAGTCCAGATACGCAGTATTTT.

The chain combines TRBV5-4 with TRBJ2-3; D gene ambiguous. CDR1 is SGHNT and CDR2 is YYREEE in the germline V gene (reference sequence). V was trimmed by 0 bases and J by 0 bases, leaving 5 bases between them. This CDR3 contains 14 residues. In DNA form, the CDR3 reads TGTGCCAGCAGCTTGGACTGGAGCACAGATACGCAGTATTTT. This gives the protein CASSLDWSTDTQYF.

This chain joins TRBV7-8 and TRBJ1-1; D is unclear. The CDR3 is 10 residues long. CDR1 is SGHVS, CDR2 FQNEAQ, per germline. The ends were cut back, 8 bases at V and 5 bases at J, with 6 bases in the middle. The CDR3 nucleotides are TGTGCCAGCTCGGGGACTGAAGCTTTCTTT. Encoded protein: CASSGTEAFF.

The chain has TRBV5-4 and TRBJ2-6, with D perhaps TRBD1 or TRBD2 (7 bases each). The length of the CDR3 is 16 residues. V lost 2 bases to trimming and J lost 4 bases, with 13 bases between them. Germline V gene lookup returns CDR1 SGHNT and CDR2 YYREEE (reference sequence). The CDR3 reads CASSFNRGGGANVLTF. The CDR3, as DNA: TGTGCCAGCAGCTTTAACAGGGGAGGGGGGGCCAACGTCCTGACTTTC.

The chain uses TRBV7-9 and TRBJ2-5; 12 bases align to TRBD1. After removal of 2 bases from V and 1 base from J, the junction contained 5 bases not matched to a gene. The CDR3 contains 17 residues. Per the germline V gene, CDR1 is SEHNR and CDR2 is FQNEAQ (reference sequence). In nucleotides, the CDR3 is TGTGCCAGCAGCTTATTCCCGGGACAGGGGGCCCAAGAGACCCAGTACTTC. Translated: CASSLFPGQGAQETQYF. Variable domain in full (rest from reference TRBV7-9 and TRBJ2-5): DTGVSQNPRHKITKRGQNVTFRCDPISEHNRLYWYRQTLGQGPEFLTYFQNEAQLEKSRLLSDRFSAERPKGSFSTLEIQRTEQGDSAMYLCASSLFPGQGAQETQYFGPGTRLLVL.

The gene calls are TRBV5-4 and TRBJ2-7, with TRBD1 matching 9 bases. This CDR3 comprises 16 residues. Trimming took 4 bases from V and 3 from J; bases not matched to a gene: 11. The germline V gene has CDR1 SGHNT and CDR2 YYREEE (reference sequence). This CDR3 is CASSPGPGQGHYEQYV. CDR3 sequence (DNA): TGTGCCAGCAGCCCGGGGCCGGGACAGGGACACTACGAGCAGTACGTC.

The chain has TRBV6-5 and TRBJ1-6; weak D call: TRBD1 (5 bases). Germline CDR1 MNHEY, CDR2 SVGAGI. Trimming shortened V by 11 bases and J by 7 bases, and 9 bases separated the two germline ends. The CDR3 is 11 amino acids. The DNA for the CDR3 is TGTGCCGCGGGGGTAAATTCACCCCTCCACTTT. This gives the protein CAAGVNSPLHF.

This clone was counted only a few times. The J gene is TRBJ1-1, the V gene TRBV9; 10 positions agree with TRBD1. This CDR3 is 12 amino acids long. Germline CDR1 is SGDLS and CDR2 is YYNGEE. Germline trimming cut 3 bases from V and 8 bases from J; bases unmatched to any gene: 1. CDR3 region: CASSEGQGEAFF. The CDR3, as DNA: TGTGCCAGCAGCGAGGGACAGGGGGAAGCTTTCTTT.

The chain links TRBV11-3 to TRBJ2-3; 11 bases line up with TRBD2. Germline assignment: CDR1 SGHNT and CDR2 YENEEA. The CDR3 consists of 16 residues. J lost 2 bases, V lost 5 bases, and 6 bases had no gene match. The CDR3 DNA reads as TGTGCCAGCAGCCCGGGGACTAGCGGCATCACAGATACGCAGTATTTT. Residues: CASSPGTSGITDTQYF.

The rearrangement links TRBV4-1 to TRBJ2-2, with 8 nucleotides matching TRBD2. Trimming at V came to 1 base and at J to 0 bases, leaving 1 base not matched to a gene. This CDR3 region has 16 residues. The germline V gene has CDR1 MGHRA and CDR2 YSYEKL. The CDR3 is CASSQAGLANTGELFF. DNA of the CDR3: TGCGCCAGCAGCCAAGCGGGACTAGCGAACACCGGGGAGCTGTTTTTT.

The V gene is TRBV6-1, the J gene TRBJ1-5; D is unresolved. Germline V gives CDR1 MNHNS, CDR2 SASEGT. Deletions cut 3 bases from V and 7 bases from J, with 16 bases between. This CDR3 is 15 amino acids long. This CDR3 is CASSDETEGWQPQHF. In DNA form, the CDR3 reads TGTGCCAGCAGTGACGAGACTGAGGGTTGGCAGCCCCAGCATTTT.

CDR3 coding DNA: TGTGCCAGCTCACCAGTCAGAGCGAACACCGGGGAGCTGTTTTTT. This sequence encodes CASSPVRANTGELFF. V usage is TRBV18 and J usage is TRBJ2-2; no firm D call. Per the germline V gene, CDR1 is KGHSH and CDR2 is LQKENI. V was pared by 2 bases and J by 0 bases, with 7 bases between. The CDR3 has 15 amino acids.

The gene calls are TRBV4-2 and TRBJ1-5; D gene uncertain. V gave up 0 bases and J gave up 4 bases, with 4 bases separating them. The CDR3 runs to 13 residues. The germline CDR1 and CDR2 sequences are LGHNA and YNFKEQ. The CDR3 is CASSQDRNQPQHF. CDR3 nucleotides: TGTGCCAGCAGCCAAGACAGAAATCAGCCCCAGCATTTT.